Given below is one T cell receptor beta chain in context. This sample was taken from a study of blood T cell repertoires in COVID-19. Study at large: Both acute and convalescent COVID-19 samples were obtained from the United States, Italy and Spain.

The method was immunoSEQ multiplex PCR; TCRdb's version includes in-frame clones alone and lacks a portion of them. In the table there are roughly 230,000 clones, around 82% of which are singletons. The V gene end was trimmed by 2 bases and the J gene end by 1 base; junction bases not matched to a gene: 4. The CDR3 is 16 residues long. Germline CDR1 reads ENHRY; CDR2 reads SYGVKD. The clonotype comes from a man aged 50 to 59 who had recovered from COVID-19. The sequenced sample was PBMCs or T cells enriched from blood (not recorded which). The chain joins TRBV10-3 to TRBJ2-3, with TRBD2 matching over 9 bases. In DNA form, the CDR3 reads TGTGCCATCAGTGAGGTAGCGGGGGCCCGCACAGATACGCAGTATTTT. Protein sequence: CAISEVAGARTDTQYF.